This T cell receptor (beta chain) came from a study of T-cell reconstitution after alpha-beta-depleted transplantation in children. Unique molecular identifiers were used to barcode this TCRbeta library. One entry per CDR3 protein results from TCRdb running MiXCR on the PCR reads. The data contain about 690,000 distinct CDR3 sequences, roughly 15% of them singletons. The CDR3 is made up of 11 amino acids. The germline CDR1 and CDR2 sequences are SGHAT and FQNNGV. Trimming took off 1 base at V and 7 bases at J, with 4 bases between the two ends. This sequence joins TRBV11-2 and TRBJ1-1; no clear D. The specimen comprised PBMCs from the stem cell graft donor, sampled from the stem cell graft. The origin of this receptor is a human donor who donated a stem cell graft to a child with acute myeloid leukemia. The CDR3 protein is CASSLVFEAFF. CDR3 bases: TGTGCCAGCAGCTTAGTCTTTGAAGCTTTCTTT.